This is a list of T cell receptor beta chains from one sample in a study of cytomegalovirus exposure and HLA in healthy donors. Assay used: immunoSEQ multiplex PCR; TCRdb lists only in-frame clones, some missing. The sample lists roughly 220,000 clones, approximately 79% occurring once. The specimen sequenced was PBMCs. The receptors originated from a man aged 45 to 65 in good health and CMV-seronegative. Each CDR3 is given with its conserved first and last residue. Each record gives: J gene, V gene, clone size, D gene, CDR3 protein, CDR3 DNA. D genes are given only for firm matches. Rows give clone size only sometimes, using once, few, many, or a class for an expanded clone.

J: TRBJ1-4
V: TRBV5-6
size: NA
D: NA
CDR3: CASSLTGYEKLFF
DNA: TGTGCCAGCAGCTTGACAGGGTACGAAAAACTGTTTTTT

J: TRBJ1-2
V: TRBV7-9
size: NA
D: TRBD1
CDR3: CASSLAMQGANYGYTF
DNA: TGTGCCAGCAGCTTAGCGATGCAGGGGGCTAACTATGGCTACACCTTC

J: TRBJ2-7
V: TRBV28
size: NA
D: TRBD1
CDR3: CASSLKGQGGYEQYF
DNA: TGTGCCAGCAGTTTAAAGGGACAGGGAGGCTACGAGCAGTACTTC

J: TRBJ2-5
V: TRBV4-1
size: NA
D: TRBD2
CDR3: CASSQSGRGETQYF
DNA: TGCGCCAGCAGCCAGAGCGGGAGAGGTGAGACCCAGTACTTC

J: TRBJ2-7
V: TRBV29-1
size: NA
D: TRBD2
CDR3: CSVLRPSGTSYEQYF
DNA: TGCAGCGTCCTACGTCCTAGCGGAACCTCCTACGAGCAGTACTTC

J: TRBJ1-1
V: TRBV2
size: NA
D: NA
CDR3: CASNEGRGEAFF
DNA: TGTGCCAGCAACGAGGGCAGGGGAGAAGCTTTCTTT

J: TRBJ2-1
V: TRBV19
size: few
D: NA
CDR3: CASSISLASEGNEQFF
DNA: TGTGCCAGTAGTATTTCCCTAGCTTCTGAGGGAAATGAGCAGTTCTTC

J: TRBJ1-3
V: TRBV7-9
size: NA
D: NA
CDR3: CASSLVEGAGNTIYF
DNA: TGTGCCAGCAGCTTGGTAGAGGGGGCTGGAAACACCATATATTTT

J: TRBJ2-7
V: TRBV30
size: NA
D: NA
CDR3: CAWSGYRAAYEQYF
DNA: TGTGCCTGGAGTGGATACAGGGCAGCCTACGAGCAGTACTTC

J: TRBJ2-5
V: TRBV27
size: NA
D: TRBD2
CDR3: CASSFREGVQETQYF
DNA: TGTGCCAGCAGTTTCCGGGAGGGAGTCCAAGAGACCCAGTACTTC

J: TRBJ1-1
V: TRBV28
size: NA
D: NA
CDR3: CASSYGGRPEAFF
DNA: TGTGCCAGCAGCTACGGGGGGCGCCCTGAAGCTTTCTTT

J: TRBJ2-1
V: TRBV7-8
size: NA
D: TRBD2
CDR3: CASSFELAGESNEQFF
DNA: TGTGCCAGCAGCTTCGAACTAGCGGGAGAATCCAATGAGCAGTTCTTC

J: TRBJ2-5
V: TRBV27
size: NA
D: NA
CDR3: CASSLSRARRLETQYF
DNA: TGTGCCAGCAGTTTATCGAGGGCTCGAAGGTTAGAGACCCAGTACTTC

J: TRBJ2-5
V: TRBV11-2
size: NA
D: TRBD1
CDR3: CASSFGQATLETQYF
DNA: TGTGCCAGCAGCTTCGGACAGGCTACTTTGGAGACCCAGTACTTC

J: TRBJ2-3
V: TRBV28
size: NA
D: NA
CDR3: CASSPPGGTDTQYF
DNA: TGTGCCAGCAGTCCCCCCGGGGGCACAGATACGCAGTATTTT

J: TRBJ1-1
V: TRBV5-1
size: once
D: NA
CDR3: CASSSEAGLTNTEAFF
DNA: TGCGCCAGCAGCTCCGAGGCAGGACTTACAAACACTGAAGCTTTCTTT

J: TRBJ2-7
V: TRBV5-6
size: NA
D: TRBD1
CDR3: CASSLLGQGVYEQYF
DNA: TGTGCCAGCAGCTTATTAGGACAGGGGGTTTACGAGCAGTACTTC

J: TRBJ1-5
V: TRBV28
size: few
D: NA
CDR3: CASSLRQGGQPQHF
DNA: TGTGCCAGCAGTTTACGGCAGGGAGGTCAGCCCCAGCATTTT

J: TRBJ2-1
V: TRBV21-1
size: NA
D: NA
CDR3: CASSDRGHEQFF
DNA: TGTGCCAGCAGCGACAGGGGGCACGAGCAGTTCTTC

J: TRBJ1-1
V: TRBV6-1
size: NA
D: TRBD1
CDR3: CASRQGASGCTEAFF
DNA: TGTGCCAGCAGACAGGGGGCTAGTGGGTGCACTGAAGCTTTCTTT

J: TRBJ1-4
V: TRBV7-9
size: NA
D: TRBD1
CDR3: CASSLTPQGAEKLFF
DNA: TGTGCCAGCAGCTTAACCCCCCAGGGGGCCGAAAAACTGTTTTTT

J: TRBJ2-1
V: TRBV5-8
size: NA
D: TRBD2
CDR3: CASSSGILAVYNEQFF
DNA: TGTGCCAGCAGCAGTGGTATACTAGCGGTATACAATGAGCAGTTCTTC

J: TRBJ2-2
V: TRBV5-1
size: few
D: NA
CDR3: CASSADFNTGELFF
DNA: TGCGCCAGCAGCGCGGACTTTAACACCGGGGAGCTGTTTTTT

J: TRBJ2-1
V: TRBV6-5
size: once
D: TRBD1
CDR3: CASSHRGEQFF
DNA: TGTGCCAGCAGTCACAGGGGCGAGCAGTTCTTC

J: TRBJ1-2
V: TRBV30
size: NA
D: NA
CDR3: CAWSQGQNYGYTF
DNA: TGTGCCTGGAGTCAAGGACAGAACTATGGCTACACCTTC

J: TRBJ2-5
V: TRBV28
size: NA
D: TRBD2
CDR3: CASSDYSGIQETQYF
DNA: TGTGCCAGCAGCGATTATAGCGGGATCCAAGAGACCCAGTACTTC

J: TRBJ2-5
V: TRBV4-1
size: NA
D: TRBD2
CDR3: CASSQGKTSGYQETQYF
DNA: TGCGCCAGCAGCCAAGGCAAGACTAGCGGCTACCAAGAGACCCAGTACTTC

J: TRBJ2-7
V: TRBV7-3
size: NA
D: TRBD1
CDR3: CASSFSGQRRGEQYF
DNA: TGTGCCAGCAGCTTCTCGGGACAGCGACGTGGAGAGCAGTACTTC

J: TRBJ1-5
V: TRBV4-1
size: NA
D: NA
CDR3: CASSQVDSGVSNQPQHF
DNA: TGCGCCAGCAGCCAGGTTGACAGCGGGGTGAGCAATCAGCCCCAGCATTTT

J: TRBJ1-5
V: TRBV19
size: NA
D: NA
CDR3: CASSNWWSSNQPQHF
DNA: TGTGCCAGTAGTAATTGGTGGAGTAGCAATCAGCCCCAGCATTTT

J: TRBJ2-1
V: TRBV7-2
size: NA
D: NA
CDR3: CASSIRETYNEQFF
DNA: TGTGCCAGCAGTATTCGGGAGACCTACAATGAGCAGTTCTTC

J: TRBJ2-2
V: TRBV7-6
size: NA
D: TRBD2
CDR3: CASSLGGMELFF
DNA: TGTGCCAGCAGCTTGGGGGGGATGGAGCTGTTTTTT

J: TRBJ2-1
V: TRBV7-9
size: NA
D: TRBD2
CDR3: CASSSAGGRAVYEQFF
DNA: TGTGCCAGCAGCTCTGCGGGCGGGAGGGCCGTGTATGAGCAGTTCTTC

J: TRBJ2-3
V: TRBV9
size: NA
D: NA
CDR3: CASSALGTDTQYF
DNA: TGTGCCAGCAGCGCTCTTGGCACAGATACGCAGTATTTT

J: TRBJ1-5
V: TRBV9
size: NA
D: TRBD1
CDR3: CASSATGDHQPQHF
DNA: TGTGCCAGCAGCGCGACAGGGGACCATCAGCCCCAGCATTTT

J: TRBJ2-3
V: TRBV19
size: NA
D: NA
CDR3: CASSPYVGAGDTQYF
DNA: TGTGCCAGTAGTCCCTACGTGGGGGCCGGAGATACGCAGTATTTT

J: TRBJ1-1
V: TRBV18
size: NA
D: NA
CDR3: CASSPTGGAPKQVEAFF
DNA: TGTGCCAGCTCACCCACCGGGGGAGCGCCGAAACAGGTTGAAGCTTTCTTT

J: TRBJ1-3
V: TRBV30
size: NA
D: NA
CDR3: CAWSLPGRSPIYF
DNA: TGTGCCTGGAGTCTACCAGGGCGGTCCCCCATATATTTT

J: TRBJ2-2
V: TRBV7-6
size: few
D: TRBD2
CDR3: CASRLSSGGGGELFF
DNA: TGTGCCAGCAGGCTATCTAGCGGGGGCGGCGGGGAGCTGTTTTTT

J: TRBJ1-2
V: TRBV5-1
size: NA
D: NA
CDR3: CASSAEGSGNYGYTF
DNA: TGCGCCAGCAGCGCGGAGGGTTCTGGTAACTATGGCTACACCTTC

J: TRBJ1-1
V: TRBV18
size: NA
D: NA
CDR3: CASSPRTDTEAFF
DNA: TGTGCCAGCTCACCCAGGACAGACACTGAAGCTTTCTTT

J: TRBJ2-4
V: TRBV6-1
size: NA
D: NA
CDR3: CATLIGGVKNIQYF
DNA: TGTGCCACCTTGATCGGAGGGGTCAAAAACATTCAGTACTTC

J: TRBJ2-7
V: TRBV9
size: NA
D: TRBD1
CDR3: CASSPDRVRHEQYF
DNA: TGTGCCAGCAGCCCGGACAGGGTACGGCACGAGCAGTACTTC

J: TRBJ2-7
V: TRBV29-1
size: NA
D: TRBD2
CDR3: CSVGSGLDYEQYF
DNA: TGCAGCGTTGGTAGCGGGCTGGACTACGAGCAGTACTTC

J: TRBJ2-7
V: TRBV4-1
size: few
D: TRBD1
CDR3: CASSQAVTGIYEQYF
DNA: TGCGCCAGCAGCCAAGCAGTGACAGGGATATACGAGCAGTACTTC

J: TRBJ1-2
V: TRBV4-2
size: once
D: NA
CDR3: CASSQRVGTPDGYTF
DNA: TGTGCCAGCAGCCAGAGGGTCGGGACTCCGGATGGCTACACCTTC

J: TRBJ1-4
V: TRBV7-6
size: few
D: NA
CDR3: CASSPGFEKLFF
DNA: TGTGCCAGCAGTCCAGGGTTTGAAAAACTGTTTTTT

J: TRBJ2-7
V: TRBV10-1
size: NA
D: TRBD1
CDR3: CASRGQGASTYNEQYF
DNA: TGCGCCAGCAGAGGACAGGGGGCGTCGACTTACAACGAGCAGTACTTC

J: TRBJ1-3
V: TRBV9
size: NA
D: TRBD1
CDR3: CASSVAQGARGNTIYF
DNA: TGTGCCAGCAGCGTAGCTCAGGGGGCGCGAGGAAACACCATATATTTT

J: TRBJ2-1
V: TRBV9
size: NA
D: TRBD1
CDR3: CASSRQGFNEQFF
DNA: TGTGCCAGCAGCCGACAGGGGTTCAATGAGCAGTTCTTC

J: TRBJ1-5
V: TRBV15
size: few
D: NA
CDR3: CATSRDINQPQHF
DNA: TGTGCCACCAGCAGAGATATAAATCAGCCCCAGCATTTT

J: TRBJ2-3
V: TRBV13
size: NA
D: NA
CDR3: CASSLGTAGTDTQYF
DNA: TGTGCCAGCAGCTTAGGGACCGCGGGAACGGATACGCAGTATTTT

J: TRBJ1-1
V: TRBV7-9
size: NA
D: NA
CDR3: CASSLPLGQGEAFF
DNA: TGTGCCAGCAGCTTACCCCTCGGGCAGGGTGAAGCTTTCTTT

J: TRBJ1-5
V: TRBV2
size: NA
D: NA
CDR3: CASSTDNSNQPQHF
DNA: TGTGCCAGCAGTACTGACAATAGCAATCAGCCCCAGCATTTT

J: TRBJ2-1
V: TRBV9
size: NA
D: TRBD2
CDR3: CASSVSLAGGIRNEQFF
DNA: TGTGCCAGCAGCGTGAGTCTAGCGGGGGGGATAAGGAATGAGCAGTTCTTC